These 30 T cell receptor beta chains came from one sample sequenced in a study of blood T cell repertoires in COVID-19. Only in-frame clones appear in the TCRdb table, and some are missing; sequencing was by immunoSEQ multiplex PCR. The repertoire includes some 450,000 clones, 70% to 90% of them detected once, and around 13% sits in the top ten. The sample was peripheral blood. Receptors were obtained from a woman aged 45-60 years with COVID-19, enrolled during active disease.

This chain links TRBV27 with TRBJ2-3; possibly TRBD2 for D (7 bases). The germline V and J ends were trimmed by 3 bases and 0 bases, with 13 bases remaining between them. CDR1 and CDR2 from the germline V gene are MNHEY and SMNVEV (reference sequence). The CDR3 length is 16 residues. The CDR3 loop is CASSFRGGGSTDTQYF. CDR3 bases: TGTGCCAGCAGTTTTCGTGGGGGGGGCAGCACAGATACGCAGTATTTT.

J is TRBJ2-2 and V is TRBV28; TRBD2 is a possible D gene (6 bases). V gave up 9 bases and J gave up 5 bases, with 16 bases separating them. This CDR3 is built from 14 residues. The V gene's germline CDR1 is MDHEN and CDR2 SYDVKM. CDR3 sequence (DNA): TGTGCCAGTTCCCGGGGAGGAGTGACCGGGGAGCTGTTTTTT. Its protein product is CASSRGGVTGELFF.

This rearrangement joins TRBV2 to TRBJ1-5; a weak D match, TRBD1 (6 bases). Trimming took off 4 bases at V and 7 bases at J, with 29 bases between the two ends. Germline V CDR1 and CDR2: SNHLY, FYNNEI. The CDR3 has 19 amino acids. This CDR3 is CASSGLPGTQGASGQPQHF. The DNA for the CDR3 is TGTGCCAGCAGTGGCTTGCCCGGGACACAAGGAGCCTCGGGGCAGCCCCAGCATTTT.

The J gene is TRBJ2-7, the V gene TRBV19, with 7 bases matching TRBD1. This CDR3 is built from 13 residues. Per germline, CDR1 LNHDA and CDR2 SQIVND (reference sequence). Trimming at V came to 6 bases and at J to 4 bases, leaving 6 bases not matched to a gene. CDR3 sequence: CASSNRGVYEQYF. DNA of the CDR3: TGTGCCAGTAGCAACAGGGGAGTGTACGAGCAGTACTTC. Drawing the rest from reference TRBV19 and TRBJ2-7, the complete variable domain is DGGITQSPKYLFRKEGQNVTLSCEQNLNHDAMYWYRQDPGQGLRLIYYSQIVNDFQKGDIAEGYSVSREKKESFPLTVTSAQKNPTAFYLCASSNRGVYEQYFGPGTRLTVT.

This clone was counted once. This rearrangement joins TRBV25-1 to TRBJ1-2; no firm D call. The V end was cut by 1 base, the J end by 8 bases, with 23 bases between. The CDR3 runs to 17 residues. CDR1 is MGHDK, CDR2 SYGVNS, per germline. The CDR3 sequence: CASSEWSLGTPGWGYTF. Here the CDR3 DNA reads TGTGCCAGCAGTGAATGGTCTTTGGGCACGCCGGGGTGGGGCTACACCTTC.

The DNA for the CDR3 is TGTGCCAGCAAACCGGGACAGGGGTCAACTGAAGCTTTCTTT. Translation gives CASKPGQGSTEAFF. V is TRBV3-1 (or the pseudogene TRBV3-2) and J is TRBJ1-1; TRBD1 matches at 10 bases. The CDR3 totals 14 residues. V trimming: 7 bases; J trimming: 5 bases; junction bases outside the gene matches: 7. CDR1 is LGHDT and CDR2 is YNNKEL in the germline V gene (reference sequence).

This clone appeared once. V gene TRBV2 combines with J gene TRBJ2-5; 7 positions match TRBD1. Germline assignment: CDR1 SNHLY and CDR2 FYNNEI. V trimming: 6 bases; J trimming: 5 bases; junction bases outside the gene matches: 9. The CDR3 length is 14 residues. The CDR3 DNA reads TGTGCCAGCAGGCCCGACAGGGTTAGCGAGACCCAGTACTTC. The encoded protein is CASRPDRVSETQYF.

Here the CDR3 DNA reads TGTGCCACCAGTGATTTGAATTCGGAGACCCAGTACTTC. Translation gives CATSDLNSETQYF. V and J are TRBV24-1 and TRBJ2-5, with D uncertain. Germline CDR1 reads KGHDR; CDR2 reads SFDVKD. This CDR3 has 13 residues. V shed 0 bases and J shed 5 bases, with 6 bases lying between them.

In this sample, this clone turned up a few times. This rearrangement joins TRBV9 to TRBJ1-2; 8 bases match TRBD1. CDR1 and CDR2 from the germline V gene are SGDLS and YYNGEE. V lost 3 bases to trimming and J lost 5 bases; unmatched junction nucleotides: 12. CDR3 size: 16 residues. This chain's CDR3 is CASSGPGQGARYGYTF. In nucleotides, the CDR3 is TGTGCCAGCAGCGGTCCCGGGCAGGGGGCAAGGTATGGCTACACCTTC.

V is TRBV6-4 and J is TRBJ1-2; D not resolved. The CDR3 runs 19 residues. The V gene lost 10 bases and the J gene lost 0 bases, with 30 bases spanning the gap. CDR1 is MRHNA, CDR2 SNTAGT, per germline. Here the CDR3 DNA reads TGTGCCATCGCGAGGGCCCTTCCTTCCACTCTCTTAACTAACTATGGCTACACCTTC. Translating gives CAIARALPSTLLTNYGYTF.

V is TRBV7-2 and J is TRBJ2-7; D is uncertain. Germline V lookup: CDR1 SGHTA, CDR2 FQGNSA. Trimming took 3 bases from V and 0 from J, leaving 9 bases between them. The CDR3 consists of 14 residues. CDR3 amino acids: CASSLGSLSYEQYF. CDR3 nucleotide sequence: TGTGCCAGCAGCTTGGGCAGCCTCTCCTACGAGCAGTACTTC. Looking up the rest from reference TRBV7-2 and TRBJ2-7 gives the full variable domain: GAGVSQSPSNKVTEKGKDVELRCDPISGHTALYWYRQSLGQGLEFLIYFQGNSAPDKSGLPSDRFSAERTGGSVSTLTIQRTQQEDSAVYLCASSLGSLSYEQYFGPGTRLTVT.

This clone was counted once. CDR3 protein: CASSGTGTGPVEQYF. The DNA for the CDR3 is TGTGCCAGCAGTGGAACCGGGACAGGGCCCGTCGAGCAGTACTTC. The gene calls are TRBV28 and TRBJ2-7; 9 bases line up with TRBD1. The CDR3 totals 15 residues. V lost 5 bases and J lost 6; bases outside the gene matches: 11. Germline-derived CDR1 and CDR2 are MDHEN and SYDVKM.

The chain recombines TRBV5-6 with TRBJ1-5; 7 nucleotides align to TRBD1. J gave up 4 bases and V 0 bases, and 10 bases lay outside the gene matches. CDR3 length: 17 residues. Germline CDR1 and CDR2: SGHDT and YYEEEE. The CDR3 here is CASSLGPRHRGNQPQHF. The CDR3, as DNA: TGTGCCAGCAGCTTGGGTCCCCGCCACAGGGGAAATCAGCCCCAGCATTTT.

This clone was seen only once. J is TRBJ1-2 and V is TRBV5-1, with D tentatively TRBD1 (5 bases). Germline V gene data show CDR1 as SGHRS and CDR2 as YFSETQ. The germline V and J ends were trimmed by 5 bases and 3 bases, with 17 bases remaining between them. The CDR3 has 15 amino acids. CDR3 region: CASRPGALTYYGYTF. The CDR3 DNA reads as TGCGCCAGCAGACCTGGGGCCCTCACCTACTATGGCTACACCTTC.

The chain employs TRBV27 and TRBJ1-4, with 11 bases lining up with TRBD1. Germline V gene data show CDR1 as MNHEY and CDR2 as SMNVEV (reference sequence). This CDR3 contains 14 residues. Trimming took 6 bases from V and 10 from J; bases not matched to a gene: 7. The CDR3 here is CASRPGQGVVKLFF. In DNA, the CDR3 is TGTGCCAGCAGACCGGGACAGGGGGTGGTAAAACTGTTTTTT.

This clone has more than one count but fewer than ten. The CDR3 DNA reads as TGTGCCAGCAGACGAGCCCCCGGGACAGGGCTTCGATATGGCTACACCTTC. This translates into CASRRAPGTGLRYGYTF. The chain couples TRBV6-6 to TRBJ1-2, with 9 positions matching TRBD1. CDR3 size: 17 residues. The V gene end was trimmed by 6 bases and the J gene end by 5 bases; junction bases not matched to a gene: 16. Germline V lookup: CDR1 MNHNY, CDR2 SVGAGI (reference sequence).

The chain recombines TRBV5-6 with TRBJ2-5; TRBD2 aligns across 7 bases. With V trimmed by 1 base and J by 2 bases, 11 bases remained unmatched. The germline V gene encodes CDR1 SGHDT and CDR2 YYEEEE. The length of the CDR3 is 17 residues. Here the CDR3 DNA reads TGTGCCAGCAGCTTGCGGGGCGGGGGACCCAAACAAGAGACCCAGTACTTC. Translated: CASSLRGGGPKQETQYF.

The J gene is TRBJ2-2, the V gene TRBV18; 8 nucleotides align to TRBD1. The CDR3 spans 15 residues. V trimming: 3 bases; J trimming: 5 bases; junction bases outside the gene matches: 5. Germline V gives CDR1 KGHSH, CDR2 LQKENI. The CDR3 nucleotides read TGTGCCAGCTCACCGGTGGGACAGGCGACCGGGGAGCTGTTTTTT. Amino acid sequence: CASSPVGQATGELFF.

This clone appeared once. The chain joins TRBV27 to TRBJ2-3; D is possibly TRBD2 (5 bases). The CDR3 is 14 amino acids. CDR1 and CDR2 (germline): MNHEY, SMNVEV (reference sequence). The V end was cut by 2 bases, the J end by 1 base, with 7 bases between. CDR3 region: CASSLRDGTDTQYF. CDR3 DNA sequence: TGTGCCAGCAGTTTACGGGATGGCACAGATACGCAGTATTTT.

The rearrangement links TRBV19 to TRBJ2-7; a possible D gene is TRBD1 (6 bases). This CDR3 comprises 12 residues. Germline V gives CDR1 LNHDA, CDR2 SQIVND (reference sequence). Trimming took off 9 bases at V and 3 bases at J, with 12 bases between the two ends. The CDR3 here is CARSLQGYEQYF. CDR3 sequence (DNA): TGTGCCAGATCCTTACAGGGCTACGAGCAGTACTTC.

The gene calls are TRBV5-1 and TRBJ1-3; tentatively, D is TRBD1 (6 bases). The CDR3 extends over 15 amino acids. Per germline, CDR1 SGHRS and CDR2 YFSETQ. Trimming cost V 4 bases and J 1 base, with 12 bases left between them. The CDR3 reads CASSADSLSGNTIYF. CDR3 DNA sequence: TGCGCCAGCAGCGCGGACAGCCTTTCTGGAAACACCATATATTTT.

Written as DNA, the CDR3 is TGTGCCAGTAGTATAACGACAGGGGGCTGGATAGTCCCTGAAGCTTTCTTT. It translates to CASSITTGGWIVPEAFF. The J gene is TRBJ1-1, the V gene TRBV19; 10 bases match TRBD1. Trimming removed 2 bases from V and 6 bases from J; junction bases left unmatched: 12. This CDR3 has 17 amino acids. In germline, CDR1 is LNHDA, CDR2 SQIVND (reference sequence). Looking up the rest from reference TRBV19 and TRBJ1-1 gives the full variable domain: DGGITQSPKYLFRKEGQNVTLSCEQNLNHDAMYWYRQDPGQGLRLIYYSQIVNDFQKGDIAEGYSVSREKKESFPLTVTSAQKNPTAFYLCASSITTGGWIVPEAFFGQGTRLTVV.

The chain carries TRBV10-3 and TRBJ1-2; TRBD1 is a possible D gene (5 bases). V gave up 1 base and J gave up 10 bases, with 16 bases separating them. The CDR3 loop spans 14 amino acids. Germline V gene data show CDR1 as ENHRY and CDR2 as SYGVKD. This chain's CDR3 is CAISELDTRESYTF. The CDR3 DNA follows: TGTGCCATCAGTGAGTTGGATACCAGGGAATCCTACACCTTC.

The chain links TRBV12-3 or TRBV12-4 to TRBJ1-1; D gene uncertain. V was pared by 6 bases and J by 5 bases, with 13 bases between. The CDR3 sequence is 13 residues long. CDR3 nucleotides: TGTGCCAGCAGCTTCAACGGAGGGACTGAAGCTTTCTTT. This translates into CASSFNGGTEAFF.

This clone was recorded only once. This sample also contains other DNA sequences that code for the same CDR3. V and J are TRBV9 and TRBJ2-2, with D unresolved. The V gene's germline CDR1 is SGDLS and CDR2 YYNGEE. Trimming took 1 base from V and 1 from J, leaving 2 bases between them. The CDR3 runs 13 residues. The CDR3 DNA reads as TGTGCCAGCAGCGTACAGAACACCGGGGAGCTGTTTTTT. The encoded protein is CASSVQNTGELFF.

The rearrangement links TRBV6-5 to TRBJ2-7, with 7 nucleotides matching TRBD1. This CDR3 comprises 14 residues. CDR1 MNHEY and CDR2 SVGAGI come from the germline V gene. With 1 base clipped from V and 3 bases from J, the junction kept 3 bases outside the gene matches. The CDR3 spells CASSYLGQLYEQYF. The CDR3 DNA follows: TGTGCCAGCAGTTACTTGGGACAGCTCTACGAGCAGTACTTC.

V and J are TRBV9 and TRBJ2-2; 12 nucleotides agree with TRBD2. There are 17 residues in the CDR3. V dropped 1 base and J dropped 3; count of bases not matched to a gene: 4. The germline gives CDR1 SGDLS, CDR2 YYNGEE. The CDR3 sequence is CASSVLAGGHDTGELFF. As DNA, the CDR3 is TGTGCCAGCAGCGTACTAGCGGGGGGGCATGACACCGGGGAGCTGTTTTTT.

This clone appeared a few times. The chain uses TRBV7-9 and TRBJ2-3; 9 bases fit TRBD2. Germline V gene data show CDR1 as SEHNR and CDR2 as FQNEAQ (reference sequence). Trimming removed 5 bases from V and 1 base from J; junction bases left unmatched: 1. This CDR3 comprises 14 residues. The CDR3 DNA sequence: TGTGCCAGCAGCCCTAGCGGGGGCACAGATACGCAGTATTTT. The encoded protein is CASSPSGGTDTQYF.

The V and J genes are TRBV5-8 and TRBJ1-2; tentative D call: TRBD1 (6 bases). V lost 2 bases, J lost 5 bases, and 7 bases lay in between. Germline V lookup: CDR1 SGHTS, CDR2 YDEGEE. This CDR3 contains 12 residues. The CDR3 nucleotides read TGTGCCAGCAGCTTTAGGGGGTATGGCTACACCTTC. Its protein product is CASSFRGYGYTF.

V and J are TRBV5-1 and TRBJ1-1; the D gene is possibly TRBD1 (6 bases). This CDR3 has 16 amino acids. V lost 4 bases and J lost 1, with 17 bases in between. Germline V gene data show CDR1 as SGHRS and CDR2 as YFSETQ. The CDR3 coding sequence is TGCGCCAGCAGCCTGGGTGGCAGGGGATCGAACACTGAAGCTTTCTTT. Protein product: CASSLGGRGSNTEAFF. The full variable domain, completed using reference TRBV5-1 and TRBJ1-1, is KAGVTQTPRYLIKTRGQQVTLSCSPISGHRSVSWYQQTPGQGLQFLFEYFSETQRNKGNFPGRFSGRQFSNSRSEMNVSTLELGDSALYLCASSLGGRGSNTEAFFGQGTRLTVV.